This entry lists 9 T cell receptor beta chains sequenced from one sample in a study of T cell responses to AZD1222 COVID-19 vaccine. Repertoires were generated with immunoSEQ multiplex PCR, while TCRdb's copy carries only in-frame clones and drops some. The sample has over 95,000 clones; 70% to 90% are singletons. Here the sequenced sample was peripheral blood, taken on day 0 of AZD1222 vaccination. The receptors derive from an adult in good health.

The table lists this clone with a count of one. The V call is TRBV30, the J call TRBJ2-1; no clear D. The CDR3 runs 14 residues. Germline CDR1 is GTSNPN and CDR2 is SVGIG (reference sequence). With 5 bases removed from V and 3 bases from J, the gap between germline ends came to 14 bases. CDR3 amino acids: CAWAGRRDYNEQFF. In DNA form, the CDR3 reads TGTGCCTGGGCCGGAAGGCGAGACTACAATGAGCAGTTCTTC.

The chain carries TRBV19 and TRBJ2-1, with TRBD2 matching 9 bases. Germline V gene data show CDR1 as LNHDA and CDR2 as SQIVND (reference sequence). The V and J ends lost 6 bases and 4 bases, in that order; junction bases with no gene match: 16. This CDR3 spans 18 amino acids. The CDR3 nucleotides read TGTGCCAGTAGCTATAAGGGCTGGAGCGGGGGGCCTTACAATGAGCAGTTCTTC. Protein: CASSYKGWSGGPYNEQFF.

The chain links TRBV5-6 to TRBJ2-7; 7 positions match TRBD2. The CDR3 length is 13 residues. Germline assignment: CDR1 SGHDT and CDR2 YYEEEE. The trim removed 7 bases at V and 2 bases at J, leaving 6 bases unmatched. This chain's CDR3 is CASAQGGTYEQYF. The CDR3 nucleotides are TGTGCCAGCGCCCAGGGAGGGACCTACGAGCAGTACTTC. The full variable domain, completed using reference TRBV5-6 and TRBJ2-7, is DAGVTQSPTHLIKTRGQQVTLRCSPKSGHDTVSWYQQALGQGPQFIFQYYEEEERQRGNFPDRFSGHQFPNYSSELNVNALLLGDSALYLCASAQGGTYEQYFGPGTRLTVT.

In its sample, this clone was seen once. CDR3 region: CASGTIRSEQFF. The CDR3 DNA is TGTGCCAGCGGGACAATCAGGAGTGAGCAGTTCTTC. The chain employs TRBV6-5 and TRBJ2-1; D perhaps matches TRBD1 (6 bases). CDR1 MNHEY and CDR2 SVGAGI come from the germline V gene. Trimming pared 8 bases from V and 9 bases from J, leaving 14 bases between. The CDR3 is made up of 12 amino acids.

The chain joins TRBV5-1 to TRBJ2-2; 7 positions agree with TRBD1. This CDR3 is built from 14 residues. After removal of 5 bases from V and 2 bases from J, the junction contained 3 bases not matched to a gene. Per the germline V gene, CDR1 is SGHRS and CDR2 is YFSETQ. For the CDR3, the DNA is TGCGCCAGCAGAGACAGGGCAAACACCGGGGAGCTGTTTTTT. Its translation is CASRDRANTGELFF.

The chain is built from TRBV7-2 and TRBJ1-1; 8 bases fit TRBD1. V lost 6 bases and J lost 6; bases outside the gene matches: 18. The germline V gene encodes CDR1 SGHTA and CDR2 FQGNSA. This CDR3 is built from 17 residues. The CDR3 protein is CASRSPPQGELVAEAFF. Written as DNA, the CDR3 is TGTGCCAGCAGATCCCCCCCACAGGGGGAATTGGTGGCTGAAGCTTTCTTT.

This clone was detected once. V is TRBV19 and J is TRBJ1-1, with a possible D match to TRBD1 (6 bases). Germline lookup yields CDR1 LNHDA and CDR2 SQIVND (reference sequence). The V gene lost 6 bases and the J gene lost 2 bases, with 10 bases spanning the gap. This CDR3 region has 13 residues. The CDR3 is CASSLDSNTEAFF. CDR3 nucleotide sequence: TGTGCCAGTAGCCTGGACAGTAACACTGAAGCTTTCTTT. Drawing the rest from reference TRBV19 and TRBJ1-1, the complete variable domain is DGGITQSPKYLFRKEGQNVTLSCEQNLNHDAMYWYRQDPGQGLRLIYYSQIVNDFQKGDIAEGYSVSREKKESFPLTVTSAQKNPTAFYLCASSLDSNTEAFFGQGTRLTVV.

The V gene is TRBV13, the J gene TRBJ2-2; 7 bases are shared with TRBD2. Germline loops: CDR1 PRHDT, CDR2 FYEKMQ (reference sequence). V lost 8 bases and J lost 2; bases outside the gene matches: 11. This CDR3 has 16 amino acids. CDR3 sequence reads: CASRRRLAVNTGELFF. The CDR3, as DNA: TGTGCCAGCCGCCGTCGGCTAGCGGTAAACACCGGGGAGCTGTTTTTT.

The chain links TRBV6-2 or TRBV6-3 to TRBJ2-2; 7 nucleotides agree with TRBD2. CDR3 size: 15 residues. Unmatched junction bases numbered 5, after V lost 1 base and J lost 6 bases. The germline V gene has CDR1 MNHEY and CDR2 SVGEGT. The DNA of the CDR3 is TGTGCCAGCAGTTACTTAAAGACTAGCTCCGGGGAGCTGTTTTTT. Amino acid sequence: CASSYLKTSSGELFF.